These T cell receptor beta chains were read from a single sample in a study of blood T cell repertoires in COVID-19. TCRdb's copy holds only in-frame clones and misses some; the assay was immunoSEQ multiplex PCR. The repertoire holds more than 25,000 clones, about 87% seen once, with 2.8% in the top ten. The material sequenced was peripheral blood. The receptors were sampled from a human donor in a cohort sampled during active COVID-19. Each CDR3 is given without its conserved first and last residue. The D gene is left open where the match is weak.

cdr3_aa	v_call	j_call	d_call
SVESQRGWNEQF	TRBV29-1	TRBJ2-1	NA
ASSPRGAEKLF	TRBV7-2	TRBJ1-4	NA
ASSRGQSEAF	TRBV4-1	TRBJ1-1	NA
ASSEAGGTDTQY	TRBV3-1/TRBV3-2	TRBJ2-3	TRBD2
AGTGQDYEQY	TRBV30	TRBJ2-7	TRBD1
ASSPGLAGGMAY	TRBV7-8	TRBJ2-7	TRBD2
ASSPERFSLYNSPLH	TRBV2	TRBJ1-6	NA
ASSGEAGGYYGYT	TRBV7-2	TRBJ1-2	TRBD1
ASSLNSGSNTGELF	TRBV5-5	TRBJ2-2	NA
ASSSSGGADGELF	TRBV7-6	TRBJ2-2	NA
ASSLEFSGRWYEQY	TRBV11-2	TRBJ2-7	TRBD2
ASSRPLGRDSYNEQF	TRBV7-9	TRBJ2-1	NA
ASSSGLSIRNEQF	TRBV7-9	TRBJ2-1	NA
ASSLTPSGRGTDTQY	TRBV7-3	TRBJ2-3	TRBD2
ASTPGGGDTQY	TRBV12-3/TRBV12-4	TRBJ2-3	NA
ASSIPSGKSEAF	TRBV28	TRBJ1-1	NA
ASSLYNEQF	TRBV6-2/TRBV6-3	TRBJ2-1	NA
AWSKEGNQPQH	TRBV30	TRBJ1-5	NA
ASSIQGANEQY	TRBV19	TRBJ2-7	TRBD1
ASSPVTGANVLT	TRBV5-1	TRBJ2-6	NA
ASSVEAGGGNYGYT	TRBV9	TRBJ1-2	TRBD1
ASSPPGQGWIETQY	TRBV28	TRBJ2-5	TRBD1
ASSQSPGGSYNEQF	TRBV23-1	TRBJ2-1	TRBD2
ASSELESGNTIY	TRBV2	TRBJ1-3	NA
ASSLAEGGYNEQF	TRBV6-5	TRBJ2-1	NA
ASSKGLAANTGELF	TRBV14	TRBJ2-2	TRBD2
ASSVAASGSYNIQY	TRBV9	TRBJ2-4	TRBD2
ASSVDGAAEQF	TRBV9	TRBJ2-1	NA
ASSQDIPEFSYNEQF	TRBV4-2	TRBJ2-1	NA
ASSFEGAYGYT	TRBV5-4	TRBJ1-2	TRBD1
ASSFGNQGETQY	TRBV7-9	TRBJ2-5	NA
ASSGSEYEQY	TRBV2	TRBJ2-7	NA
ATSDPTSGSSQRPQETQY	TRBV24-1	TRBJ2-5	TRBD2
ASSLVLEVDNEQF	TRBV5-1	TRBJ2-1	NA
ASSPGGGRFYEQY	TRBV7-9	TRBJ2-7	TRBD2
ASGLGPWAGGSGGNQPQH	TRBV12-5	TRBJ1-5	TRBD1
ASSQESSGGVDTQY	TRBV4-2	TRBJ2-3	TRBD2
ASSPPSSGFSYEQY	TRBV18	TRBJ2-7	TRBD2
ASSLKLPYNEQF	TRBV6-5	TRBJ2-1	NA
ASSQDLAGRGEFGYT	TRBV4-1	TRBJ1-2	NA
ASSLLLAGSRDTQY	TRBV4-1	TRBJ2-3	TRBD2
ASQNQGAEGEKLF	TRBV2	TRBJ1-4	TRBD1
STARISGAHNEQF	TRBV29-1	TRBJ2-1	TRBD2
ASSYFVGAINNEQF	TRBV5-1	TRBJ2-1	NA
ASRLNPHRGETQY	TRBV12-2	TRBJ2-5	NA
ASSVTGTEETQY	TRBV11-3	TRBJ2-5	NA
ASSSWTASGNTIY	TRBV9	TRBJ1-3	NA
ASSKNEAVEAF	TRBV6-5	TRBJ1-1	NA
ASGEQNYGYT	TRBV5-1	TRBJ1-2	NA
ASGFPNQGDYGYT	TRBV12-5	TRBJ1-2	NA